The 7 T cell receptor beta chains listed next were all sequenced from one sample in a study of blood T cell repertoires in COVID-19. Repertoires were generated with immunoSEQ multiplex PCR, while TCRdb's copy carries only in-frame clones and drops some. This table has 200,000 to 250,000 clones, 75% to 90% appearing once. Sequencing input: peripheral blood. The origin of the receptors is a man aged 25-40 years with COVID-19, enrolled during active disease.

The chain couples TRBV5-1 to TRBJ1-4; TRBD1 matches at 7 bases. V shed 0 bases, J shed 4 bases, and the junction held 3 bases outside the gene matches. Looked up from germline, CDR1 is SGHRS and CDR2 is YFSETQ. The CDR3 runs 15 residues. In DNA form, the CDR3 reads TGCGCCAGCAGCTTGGAAGGGGGCGTTAATGAAAAACTGTTTTTT. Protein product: CASSLEGGVNEKLFF.

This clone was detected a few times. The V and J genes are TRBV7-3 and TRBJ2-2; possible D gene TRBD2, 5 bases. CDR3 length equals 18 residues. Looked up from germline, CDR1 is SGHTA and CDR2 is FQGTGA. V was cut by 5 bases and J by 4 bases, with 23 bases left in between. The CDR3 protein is CASSPKLEWERVTGELFF. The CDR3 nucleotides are TGTGCCAGCAGCCCGAAACTTGAATGGGAGAGAGTCACCGGGGAGCTGTTTTTT.

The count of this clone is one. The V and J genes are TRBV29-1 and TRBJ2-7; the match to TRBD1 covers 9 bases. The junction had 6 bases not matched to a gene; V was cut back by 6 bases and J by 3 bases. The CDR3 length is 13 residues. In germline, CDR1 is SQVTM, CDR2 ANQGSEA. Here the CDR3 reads CSVGQGGGYEQYF. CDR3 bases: TGCAGCGTGGGACAGGGAGGAGGCTACGAGCAGTACTTC.

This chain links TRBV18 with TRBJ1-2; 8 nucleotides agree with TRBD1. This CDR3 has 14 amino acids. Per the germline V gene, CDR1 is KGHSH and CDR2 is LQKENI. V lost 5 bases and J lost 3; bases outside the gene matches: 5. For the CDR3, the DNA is TGTGCCAGCTCAGAGGACAGGGTTGACTATGGCTACACCTTC. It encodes CASSEDRVDYGYTF.

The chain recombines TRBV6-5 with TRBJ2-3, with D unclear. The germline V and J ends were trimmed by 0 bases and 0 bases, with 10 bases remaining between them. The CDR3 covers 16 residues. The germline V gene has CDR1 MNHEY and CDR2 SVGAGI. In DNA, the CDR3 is TGTGCCAGCAGTTACTCGACAACAACTAGCACAGATACGCAGTATTTT. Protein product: CASSYSTTTSTDTQYF.

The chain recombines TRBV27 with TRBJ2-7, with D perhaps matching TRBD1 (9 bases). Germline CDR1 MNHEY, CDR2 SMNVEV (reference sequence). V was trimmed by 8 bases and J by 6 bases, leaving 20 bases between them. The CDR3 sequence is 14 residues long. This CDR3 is CASGVGQGTSEQYF. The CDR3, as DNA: TGTGCCAGCGGAGTAGGACAGGGGACTAGCGAGCAGTACTTC.

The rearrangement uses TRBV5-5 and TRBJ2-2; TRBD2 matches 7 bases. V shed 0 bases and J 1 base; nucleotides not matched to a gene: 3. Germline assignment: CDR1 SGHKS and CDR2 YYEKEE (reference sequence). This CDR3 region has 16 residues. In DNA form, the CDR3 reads TGTGCCAGCAGCTTGGTTGCGGGGGTGAACACCGGGGAGCTGTTTTTT. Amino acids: CASSLVAGVNTGELFF.